This T cell receptor (beta chain) was recovered during a study of T-cell reconstitution after alpha-beta-depleted transplantation in children. Library preparation (for TCRbeta) was performed with unique molecular identifiers. TCRdb fed the PCR reads into MiXCR, producing one record per CDR3 protein. The sample gives around 400,000 distinct CDR3 sequences, about a fifth of which show up once; less than 4.5% is in the top ten. V was shortened by 5 bases and J by 0 bases, with 14 bases between the two germline ends. This CDR3 region has 15 residues. CDR1 is DFQATT, CDR2 SNEGSKA, per germline (reference sequence).

This chain links TRBV20-1 with TRBJ2-1, with a weak D call TRBD2 (5 bases). Sample: PBMCs from the stem cell graft donor, taken from the stem cell graft. The receptor comes from a human donor who donated a stem cell graft to a child with acute myeloid leukemia. The CDR3 protein is CSAGLAASSYNEQFF. DNA for the CDR3: TGCAGTGCTGGGCTAGCAGCGAGCTCCTACAATGAGCAGTTCTTC.